One sample yielded the 18 T cell receptor beta chains listed below, sequenced in a study of OX40 agonist ivuxolimab in advanced cancers. Using immunoSEQ multiplex PCR, the repertoire was profiled, and TCRdb retains in-frame clones only, with some absent. The sample holds roughly 100,000 clones, approximately 90% seen once. Here the sequenced sample was CD4+ or CD8+ T cells sorted from blood, taken in a trial of the OX40 agonist ivuxolimab. These receptors originate from an adult with an advanced solid tumor such as melanoma, head and neck, liver or kidney cancer.

The CDR3 DNA follows: TGCGCCAGCAGCTCTACTACCAACTATGGCTACACCTTC. Translating it yields CASSSTTNYGYTF. V gene TRBV5-1 combines with J gene TRBJ1-2; no clear D gene. CDR3 length: 13 residues. V was clipped by 3 bases and J by 2 bases, with 8 bases between them. The germline gives CDR1 SGHRS, CDR2 YFSETQ.

This chain links TRBV28 with TRBJ2-5; 8 nucleotides agree with TRBD1. The germline V gene encodes CDR1 MDHEN and CDR2 SYDVKM. CDR3 length: 14 residues. V lost 7 bases and J lost 5; bases outside the gene matches: 9. In DNA, the CDR3 is TGTGCCAGCAACTTATCAGGGGGCCGGGAGACCCAGTACTTC. This codes for CASNLSGGRETQYF.

This chain uses TRBV27 with TRBJ2-4; either TRBD1 or TRBD2 may supply D (6 bases each). V lost 3 bases and J 7 bases, leaving 22 bases between the germline ends. From germline, CDR1 is MNHEY and CDR2 SMNVEV (reference sequence). The CDR3 length is 17 residues. The CDR3 sequence: CASSLSVGWGAFNIQYF. The DNA of the CDR3 is TGTGCCAGCAGTTTGTCAGTAGGCTGGGGGGCTTTCAACATTCAGTACTTC.

The chain joins TRBV28 to TRBJ1-5; D uncertain. The CDR3 is 15 residues long. The V end was cut by 2 bases, the J end by 4 bases, with 12 bases between. Germline CDR1 reads MDHEN; CDR2 reads SYDVKM. The CDR3 sequence: CASSLNLGRNQPQHF. The CDR3 bases are TGTGCCAGCAGTTTAAATTTAGGGAGGAATCAGCCCCAGCATTTT.

This chain links TRBV19 with TRBJ2-6; 7 bases fit TRBD1. In germline, CDR1 is LNHDA, CDR2 SQIVND (reference sequence). With V trimmed by 1 base and J by 0 bases, 6 bases remained unmatched. This CDR3 is built from 18 residues. The CDR3 here is CASSIVGQLHSGANVLTF. In DNA form, the CDR3 reads TGTGCCAGTAGTATAGTGGGACAGTTACACTCTGGGGCCAACGTCCTGACTTTC.

The chain employs TRBV21-1 and TRBJ2-7; the listed D gene, TRBD1, was not tested against the DNA. TRBV21-1 is a pseudogene segment. The CDR3 runs 14 residues. The DNA of the CDR3 is TGTGCCAGCAGCAAATGGGACAGGGACGAGGGGCAGTACTTC. Protein product: CASSKWDRDEGQYF.

This clone appeared a few times. The J gene is TRBJ2-7, the V gene TRBV7-9; no clear D gene. V lost 0 bases and J lost 0, with 9 bases in between. Germline CDR1 and CDR2: SEHNR and FQNEAQ (reference sequence). This CDR3 is built from 15 residues. The CDR3 protein is CASSLAAASSYEQYF. The CDR3 bases are TGTGCCAGCAGCTTAGCTGCAGCGAGCTCCTACGAGCAGTACTTC.

DNA for the CDR3: TGTGCCAGCAGTGCGGGACTAGCGGGGCCCATAGCCAAAAACATTCAGTACTTC. Its translation is CASSAGLAGPIAKNIQYF. V usage is TRBV25-1 and J usage is TRBJ2-4; TRBD2 matches 13 bases. The CDR3 covers 18 residues. The germline gives CDR1 MGHDK, CDR2 SYGVNS. Trimming removed 4 bases from V and 0 bases from J; junction bases left unmatched: 6. Based on the CDR3 plus reference TRBV25-1 and TRBJ2-4, the full variable domain is EADIYQTPRYLVIGTGKKITLECSQTMGHDKMYWYQQDPGMELHLIHYSYGVNSTEKGDLSSESTVSRIRTEHFPLTLESARPSHTSQYLCASSAGLAGPIAKNIQYFGAGTRLSVL.

The chain recombines TRBV7-2 with TRBJ1-1, with D possibly matching TRBD1 (5 bases). The CDR3 length is 18 residues. The germline gives CDR1 SGHTA, CDR2 FQGNSA. Trimming took off 3 bases at V and 4 bases at J, with 24 bases between the two ends. As DNA, the CDR3 is TGTGCCAGCAGCTTGGGGGAGTCCCGGGAGCCCAAGGGCACTGAAGCTTTCTTT. Translating it yields CASSLGESREPKGTEAFF.

The V gene is TRBV2, the J gene TRBJ1-6, with D tentatively TRBD1 (6 bases). Germline lookup yields CDR1 SNHLY and CDR2 FYNNEI. The CDR3 runs to 13 residues. Trimming stripped 8 bases from V and 6 bases from J, with 11 bases between. DNA of the CDR3: TGTGCCAGCCAGGGACAACTTAATTCACCCCTCCACTTT. Amino acids: CASQGQLNSPLHF.

The chain has TRBV30 and TRBJ2-1, with 7 bases fitting TRBD2. The V segment lost 4 bases and the J segment 2 bases; nucleotides outside the gene matches: 2. The length of the CDR3 is 13 residues. Germline values: CDR1 GTSNPN, CDR2 SVGIG (reference sequence). The CDR3 loop is CAWTSGTYNEQFF. The CDR3 DNA reads as TGTGCCTGGACTAGCGGAACCTACAATGAGCAGTTCTTC.

This chain links TRBV7-8 with TRBJ2-7; TRBD1 matches at 7 bases. CDR1 SGHVS and CDR2 FQNEAQ come from the germline V gene. Germline trimming cut 5 bases from V and 4 bases from J; bases unmatched to any gene: 11. The CDR3 loop spans 15 amino acids. The DNA for the CDR3 is TGTGCCAGCAGCCCAACCGGGACAGATTTTTACGAGCAGTACTTC. Protein product: CASSPTGTDFYEQYF.

The rearrangement uses TRBV6-1 and TRBJ1-5; D is unresolved. Trimming took off 7 bases at V and 6 bases at J, with 10 bases between the two ends. The CDR3 is 12 amino acids. Germline V gene data show CDR1 as MNHNS and CDR2 as SASEGT. The CDR3 spells CASTVGGQPQHF. DNA for the CDR3: TGTGCCAGCACGGTCGGCGGTCAGCCCCAGCATTTT.

This clone was seen a handful of times. The chain is built from TRBV6-5 and TRBJ2-3, with D possibly being TRBD2 (6 bases). CDR1 is MNHEY and CDR2 is SVGAGI in the germline V gene. The CDR3 contains 13 residues. V lost 6 bases and J lost 7, with 14 bases in between. The CDR3 DNA reads as TGTGCCAGCAGCCCCGCGGGGCCCAATACGCAGTATTTT. This encodes CASSPAGPNTQYF.

The V and J genes are TRBV7-2 and TRBJ2-5; TRBD1 matches 10 bases. The CDR3 consists of 15 residues. V gave up 3 bases and J gave up 1 base; unmatched junction bases: 2. CDR1 is SGHTA, CDR2 FQGNSA, per germline. The DNA for the CDR3 is TGTGCCAGCAGCTTTGGACAGGGGGGCCAAGAGACCCAGTACTTC. It translates to CASSFGQGGQETQYF.

The chain employs TRBV27 and TRBJ2-4; 10 bases are a match to TRBD2. The V gene end was trimmed by 3 bases and the J gene end by 0 bases; junction bases not matched to a gene: 8. The CDR3 has 18 amino acids. CDR1 MNHEY and CDR2 SMNVEV come from the germline V gene (reference sequence). CDR3 region: CASSFERGGSGAKNIQYF. The CDR3 DNA follows: TGTGCCAGCAGTTTCGAGCGGGGGGGCTCAGGAGCCAAAAACATTCAGTACTTC.

V gene TRBV19 combines with J gene TRBJ2-5; 7 nucleotides agree with TRBD1. The J call may be mistaken, given a closer DNA end match to TRBJ2-7. The germline V gene encodes CDR1 LNHDA and CDR2 SQIVND (reference sequence). The CDR3 spans 14 residues. The CDR3 nucleotides are TGTGCCAGTAGTCCCCGACAGGGCGCCTACGAGCAGTACTTC. Its translation: CASSPRQGAYEQYF.

The V and J genes are TRBV28 and TRBJ2-5; 8 bases agree with TRBD1. The CDR3 is 15 residues long. V was pared by 7 bases and J by 6 bases, with 13 bases of the junction left unmatched. Germline V lookup: CDR1 MDHEN, CDR2 SYDVKM. The CDR3 region has the DNA TGTGCCAGCACCACAGGACAGGGTGGATCGAAGACCCAGTACTTC. Protein: CASTTGQGGSKTQYF. Full variable domain (rest looked up from reference TRBV28 and TRBJ2-5): DVKVTQSSRYLVKRTGEKVFLECVQDMDHENMFWYRQDPGLGLRLIYFSYDVKMKEKGDIPEGYSVSREKKERFSLILESASTNQTSMYLCASTTGQGGSKTQYFGPGTRLLVL.